The clone carrying this TCR beta chain was counted only a few times. Antigen: not known. The data belong to a study of T cells in Graves' hyperthyroidism and ophthalmopathy. Broader study findings: In blood, most of the thyroid clonotypes expanded above 0.001 were also present.

Germline loops: CDR1 SGHRS, CDR2 YFSETQ. The CDR3 is made up of 14 amino acids. V was pared by 0 bases and J by 7 bases, with 10 bases between. RNA transcripts served as the template for amplifying TCR beta CDR3 regions. Initially, a first-round RT-PCR of the TCR CDR3 employed the HTBI primer set. TCRdb fed the multiplex PCR reads into MiXCR, producing one record per CDR3 protein. This table holds around 290,000 distinct CDR3 sequences, approximately 17% found once. Exclusion of patients followed from uncontrolled infection, other autoimmune disease, pregnancy or lactation. Diagnosis relied on clinical symptoms, serum thyroxine and TRAb, thyroid ultrasound and orbital computed tomography.

The chain recombines TRBV5-1 with TRBJ1-4; TRBD1 is a possible D gene (5 bases). The TCR sequence derives from a woman in her fifties or sixties with Graves' ophthalmopathy. Sequencing input: blood. This CDR3 reads CASSLGQGPEKLFF. CDR3 sequence (DNA): TGCGCCAGCAGCTTGGGGCAGGGCCCTGAAAAACTGTTTTTT.